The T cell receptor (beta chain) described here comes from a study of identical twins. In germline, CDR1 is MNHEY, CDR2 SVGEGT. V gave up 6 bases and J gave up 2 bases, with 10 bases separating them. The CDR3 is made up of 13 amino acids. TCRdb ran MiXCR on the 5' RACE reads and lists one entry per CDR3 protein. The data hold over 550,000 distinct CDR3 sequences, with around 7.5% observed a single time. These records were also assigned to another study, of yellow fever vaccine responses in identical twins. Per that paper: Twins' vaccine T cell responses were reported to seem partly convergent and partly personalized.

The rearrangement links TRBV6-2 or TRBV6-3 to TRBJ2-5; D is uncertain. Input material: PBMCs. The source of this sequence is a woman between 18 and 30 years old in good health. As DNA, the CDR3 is TGTGCCAGCAGCCCCAGTGTTCAAGAGACCCAGTACTTC. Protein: CASSPSVQETQYF.